These 17 T cell receptor beta chains share one sample of origin, sequenced in a study of blood T cell repertoires in COVID-19. The table came from immunoSEQ multiplex PCR; TCRdb's copy has only in-frame clones and leaves some out. Among approximately 74,000 clones listed, roughly 83% were seen once. Input material: peripheral blood. The receptor set was obtained from a man of 80 years or more with active or convalescent COVID-19.

In its sample, this clone was seen once. V is TRBV4-1 and J is TRBJ2-1, with TRBD2 matching 10 bases. CDR1 and CDR2 (germline): MGHRA, YSYEKL. The CDR3 runs to 16 residues. V shed 0 bases and J 4 bases; nucleotides not matched to a gene: 3. The CDR3 sequence is CASSQDSGGDYNEQFF. The CDR3 coding sequence is TGCGCCAGCAGCCAAGACAGCGGGGGGGATTACAATGAGCAGTTCTTC.

The chain has TRBV2 and TRBJ2-3, with D possibly being TRBD2 (7 bases). The germline gives CDR1 SNHLY, CDR2 FYNNEI. This CDR3 contains 16 residues. Trimming removed 7 bases at V and 4 bases at J, with 21 bases between. CDR3 bases: TGTGCCAGCAACCCGGCGGGGGCTGAGGGCGCAGATACGCAGTATTTT. Protein product: CASNPAGAEGADTQYF. The entire variable domain, with the rest obtained from reference TRBV2 and TRBJ2-3, is as follows: EPEVTQTPSHQVTQMGQEVILRCVPISNHLYFYWYRQILGQKVEFLVSFYNNEISEKSEIFDDQFSVERPDGSNFTLKIRSTKLEDSAMYFCASNPAGAEGADTQYFGPGTRLTVL.

CDR3 coding DNA: TGTGCCAGTACCCCTCGGACAGGGTCCTACGAGCAGTACTTC. Encoded protein: CASTPRTGSYEQYF. The gene calls are TRBV19 and TRBJ2-7; 8 nucleotides agree with TRBD1. The CDR3 has 14 amino acids. The junction had 6 bases not matched to a gene; V was cut back by 7 bases and J by 1 base. Looked up from germline, CDR1 is LNHDA and CDR2 is SQIVND (reference sequence).

In this sample, this clone turned up once. This sequence joins TRBV4-1 and TRBJ2-7; no clear D gene. The CDR3 loop spans 14 amino acids. Trimming took 1 base from V and 1 from J, leaving 8 bases between them. Germline CDR1 MGHRA, CDR2 YSYEKL. CDR3 sequence (DNA): TGCGCCAGCAGCCAAGGTATAAATTCCTACGAGCAGTACTTC. Its translation: CASSQGINSYEQYF.

The genes are TRBV6-5 and TRBJ2-5; D gene ambiguous. CDR1 MNHEY and CDR2 SVGAGI come from the germline V gene. V gave up 2 bases and J gave up 5 bases, with 15 bases separating them. The CDR3 runs 15 residues. The CDR3 DNA reads TGTGCCAGCAGTTACGGCAAGAGGAGTGGGGAGACCCAGTACTTC. Amino acid sequence: CASSYGKRSGETQYF.

The rearrangement uses TRBV5-1 and TRBJ2-1; TRBD2 aligns across 13 bases. Germline values: CDR1 SGHRS, CDR2 YFSETQ. The trim removed 0 bases at V and 3 bases at J, leaving 3 bases unmatched. CDR3 length: 17 amino acids. For the CDR3, the DNA is TGCGCCAGCAGCTTGGGGGGACTAGCGGGGATCTACAATGAGCAGTTCTTC. Translating it yields CASSLGGLAGIYNEQFF.

The chain recombines TRBV6-5 with TRBJ1-1; 7 bases are a match to TRBD1. CDR1 and CDR2 from the germline V gene are MNHEY and SVGAGI. The CDR3 is 13 amino acids. J gave up 4 bases and V 5 bases, and 4 bases lay outside the gene matches. CDR3: CASSRDRVTEAFF. Here the CDR3 DNA reads TGTGCCAGCAGTCGGGACAGAGTCACTGAAGCTTTCTTT.

CDR3: CASSRQGSTNEKLFF. The CDR3 DNA is TGTGCCAGCAGCCGACAGGGGAGTACTAATGAAAAACTGTTTTTT. The chain has TRBV6-6 and TRBJ1-4; 8 nucleotides align to TRBD1. V dropped 6 bases and J dropped 2; count of bases not matched to a gene: 5. In germline, CDR1 is MNHNY, CDR2 SVGAGI (reference sequence). The CDR3 covers 15 residues.

This chain joins TRBV6-5 and TRBJ1-1; TRBD1 matches at 7 bases. V lost 4 bases and J lost 4; bases outside the gene matches: 9. The CDR3 is made up of 15 amino acids. Germline-derived CDR1 and CDR2 are MNHEY and SVGAGI. The CDR3 DNA reads TGTGCCAGCAGTTCCGCTCCAGGGGGAGGCACTGAAGCTTTCTTT. As protein: CASSSAPGGGTEAFF.

The V gene is TRBV7-2, the J gene TRBJ1-1, with 9 bases lining up with TRBD1. V trimming: 5 bases; J trimming: 1 base; junction bases outside the gene matches: 2. This CDR3 spans 14 amino acids. Germline lookup yields CDR1 SGHTA and CDR2 FQGNSA. The CDR3 coding sequence is TGTGCCAGCAGCCGGGGACAGGGGAACACTGAAGCTTTCTTT. Protein: CASSRGQGNTEAFF.

The chain combines TRBV6-5 with TRBJ2-1, with 8 bases identical to TRBD1. This CDR3 spans 14 amino acids. The trim removed 6 bases at V and 10 bases at J, leaving 11 bases unmatched. Germline CDR1 MNHEY, CDR2 SVGAGI. The CDR3 nucleotides read TGTGCCAGCAGCAACATTGGACAGGGCCACGAGCAGTTCTTC. Amino acid sequence: CASSNIGQGHEQFF.

The CDR3 region has the DNA TGTGCCAGCAGCCAAGGGTGGCAGGGATTTAATGAAAAACTGTTTTTT. This codes for CASSQGWQGFNEKLFF. This sequence joins TRBV14 and TRBJ1-4, with TRBD1 as a possible D gene (5 bases). The CDR3 is 16 amino acids. CDR1 and CDR2 (germline): SGHDN, FVKESK. V lost 1 base and J 4 bases, leaving 13 bases between the germline ends.

This clone was detected only once. This chain connects TRBV21-1 to TRBJ2-7; TRBD2, as called in the table, went unchecked against the DNA. TRBV21-1 is a listed pseudogene. This CDR3 contains 18 residues. DNA of the CDR3: TGTGCCAGCAGCAAAGAGCTTTTGGGACTAGCGGGAGACTACGAGCAGTACTTC. This sequence encodes CASSKELLGLAGDYEQYF.

The CDR3 spells CASSLGQSRELFF. As DNA, the CDR3 is TGTGCCAGCAGCTTGGGACAGTCGCGAGAGCTGTTTTTT. The V call is TRBV7-2, the J call TRBJ2-2; the match to TRBD1 covers 7 bases. The V segment lost 3 bases and the J segment 11 bases; nucleotides outside the gene matches: 6. CDR1 and CDR2 (germline): SGHTA, FQGNSA. The CDR3 runs to 13 residues.

This rearrangement joins TRBV2 to TRBJ2-3; D unresolved. The V end was cut by 0 bases, the J end by 1 base, with 5 bases between. Looked up from germline, CDR1 is SNHLY and CDR2 is FYNNEI. The CDR3 extends over 14 amino acids. In DNA, the CDR3 is TGTGCCAGCAGTGAAGCTCGCGGCACAGATACGCAGTATTTT. Its protein product is CASSEARGTDTQYF.

This sequence joins TRBV2 and TRBJ2-2, with 7 bases fitting TRBD1. This CDR3 is built from 14 residues. Germline CDR1 is SNHLY and CDR2 is FYNNEI. Trimming cost V 7 bases and J 5 bases; bases outside gene matches: 7. CDR3 sequence reads: CASISNRGTGELFF. The CDR3 DNA sequence: TGTGCCAGCATCTCGAACAGGGGTACCGGGGAGCTGTTTTTT.

This clone occurred once. This chain connects TRBV6-2 or TRBV6-3 to TRBJ2-4; tentatively, D is TRBD1 (6 bases). Trimming stripped 6 bases from V and 0 bases from J, with 21 bases between. CDR1 and CDR2 from the germline V gene are MNHEY and SVGEGT. CDR3 length: 18 residues. CDR3 nucleotides: TGTGCCAGCAGCCGTCCCGGGACATTGACGGTAGCCAAAAACATTCAGTACTTC. Translation gives CASSRPGTLTVAKNIQYF.